This T cell receptor beta chain was captured in a study of T cells in Graves' hyperthyroidism and ophthalmopathy. This clonotype has ten or more counts. TCR beta CDR3 region amplification was performed from RNA transcripts. The HTBI primer set drove a first-round RT-PCR of the TCR CDR3. TCRdb passed the multiplex PCR reads through MiXCR, listing each CDR3 protein once. The table lists about 360,000 distinct CDR3 sequences, roughly 13% of them singletons, with roughly 9.2% in the top ten. Sequences were obtained from blood. The source of this sequence is a woman aged 18 to 35 with Graves' hyperthyroidism.

The CDR3 region is CASSETGGEGETQYF. CDR3 nucleotide sequence: TGTGCCAGCAGCGAGACAGGGGGCGAAGGGGAGACCCAGTACTTC. This chain links TRBV9 with TRBJ2-5, with 10 bases identical to TRBD1. Looked up from germline, CDR1 is SGDLS and CDR2 is YYNGEE. This CDR3 has 15 residues. V lost 3 bases, J lost 5 bases, and 7 bases stayed unmatched. Full variable domain (outside the CDR3, taken from reference TRBV9 and TRBJ2-5): DSGVTQTPKHLITATGQRVTLRCSPRSGDLSVYWYQQSLDQGLQFLIQYYNGEERAKGNILERFSAQQFPDLHSELNLSSLELGDSALYFCASSETGGEGETQYFGPGTRLLVL.